The source of this TCR beta chain is a study of CD8 T cells in Susac syndrome. Study-wide findings and caveats: Only a relatively small number of individuals were included in the TCR sequencing and HLA analysis.

The authors reverse transcribed roughly 0.5 to 1 ug RNA with random hexamers. The TCR beta CDR3 was amplified by immunoSEQ multiplex PCR across 54 Vbeta, 13 Jbeta. TCRdb redid the calling of the immunoSEQ multiplex PCR reads with MiXCR, one entry per CDR3 protein. This sample has 250,000 to 300,000 distinct CDR3 sequences, with roughly 84% found just once. Sequencing of TCR beta was undertaken in CD8+ and CD4+ T cells derived from blood. Negative isolation was applied to CD8+ and CD4+ T cells, and FACS enrichment was applied to TEMRA cells. Trimming removed 7 bases from V and 4 bases from J, with 9 bases in between. The germline gives CDR1 SGHAT, CDR2 FQNNGV. This CDR3 is 12 amino acids long. Details on this clonotype: Antigen: not known.

The clonotype originates from a human donor with multiple sclerosis. This sequence joins TRBV11-2 and TRBJ2-3; D remains ambiguous. Sequencing was performed on CD8+ T cells from PBMCs. CDR3 loop: CASNDPPDTQYF. DNA of the CDR3: TGTGCCAGCAACGATCCTCCAGATACGCAGTATTTT.